Following are 6 T cell receptor beta chains from one sample sequenced in a study of T cells expressing NK-cell markers. After re-calling the 5' RACE reads, TCRdb lists one entry per CDR3 protein, DNA absent. Its table lists 150,000 to 180,000 distinct CDR3 sequences. The sample taken for sequencing was blood T cells: a sorted CD56 or NKG2C T cell subset, CD4+ or CD8+ T cells, or bulk PBMC T cells (not recorded which). The receptor source for this set is a woman between 45 and 60 years old in good health.

CDR3 sequence reads: CASGPSGTSGRADQFF. V and J are TRBV12-5 and TRBJ2-1; TCRdb picks TRBD2, but there is no DNA to check that call. The CDR3 is 16 amino acids. CDR1 is LGHNT, CDR2 FRNRAP, per germline.

V usage is TRBV5-5 and J usage is TRBJ2-1; the TRBD1 assignment by TCRdb is unverifiable without DNA. Germline lookup yields CDR1 SGHKS and CDR2 YYEKEE (reference sequence). This CDR3 is 13 amino acids long. CDR3 sequence: CASSSWGANEQFF.

The gene calls are TRBV19 and TRBJ2-3; there is no DNA to check the TCRdb D call of TRBD2. Germline CDR1 is LNHDA and CDR2 is SQIVND (reference sequence). There are 16 residues in the CDR3. CDR3: CASSIAGTSSTDTQYF.

V usage is TRBV7-9 and J usage is TRBJ2-1. CDR1 and CDR2 (germline): SEHNR, FQNEAQ (reference sequence). This CDR3 has 14 amino acids. The CDR3 sequence: CASSSPNLYNEQFF.

The chain carries TRBV12-3 or TRBV12-4 and TRBJ2-5; TCRdb reports TRBD2, a call that lacks DNA to check it against. The CDR3 is made up of 21 amino acids. The chain's CDR3 is CASSLVLRGAAREGTQETQYF.

This chain joins TRBV29-1 and TRBJ2-5; absent DNA, TCRdb's TRBD2 call cannot be checked. The germline gives CDR1 SQVTM, CDR2 ANQGSEA. The CDR3 loop spans 13 amino acids. The CDR3 here is CSVERGGGETQYF.